The count of the clone carrying this TCR beta chain is one. The entry originates in a study of Ad26.COV2.S vaccination and SARS-CoV-2 variants. Looking at the study overall: Ad26.COV2.S was injected intramuscularly once or twice, 56 days apart.

Libraries were prepared by immunoSEQ multiplex PCR; TCRdb keeps only in-frame clonotypes and omits some of them. In the table there are roughly 500,000 clones, 87% of which are singletons. As for treatment: some 20 received Ad26.COV2.S at low or high dose, single or two shots; 5 received placebo; per-sample allocation not given. Sampling took place 63 days after the first vaccine or placebo injection. Vaccination used an Ad26 vector expressing Wuhan-strain SARS-CoV-2 spike. The sample here was peripheral blood, taken in a trial of Ad26.COV2.S vaccine versus placebo. This clonotype was obtained from a person aged 18-60 years who received the Ad26.COV2.S COVID-19 vaccine or a placebo.

The CDR3 nucleotides read TGTGCCAGCAGCTTACAGCTCTCTGGGGCCAACGTCCTGACTTTC. Protein sequence: CASSLQLSGANVLTF. The V gene is TRBV7-3, the J gene TRBJ2-6; D not certain. Trimming took 2 bases from V and 0 from J, leaving 5 bases between them. The CDR3 spans 15 residues. Germline loops: CDR1 SGHTA, CDR2 FQGTGA.